This TCR beta chain was observed in a study of blood T cell repertoires in COVID-19. The data were produced by immunoSEQ multiplex PCR, yet TCRdb's version contains in-frame clones alone and is incomplete. The table includes 170,000 or so clones, 83% detected once. The CDR3 is 15 residues long. Germline lookup yields CDR1 SEHNR and CDR2 FQNEAQ (reference sequence). Trimming left V 4 bases short and J 3 bases short, with 13 bases between. V and J are TRBV7-9 and TRBJ1-5; no definite D call. The sequence derives from a woman in her 70s with COVID-19, enrolled during active disease. Input material: peripheral blood. The CDR3 DNA reads as TGTGCCAGCAGCTCCCAAGAGGCTACCAATCAGCCCCAGCATTTT. This translates into CASSSQEATNQPQHF.